Listed here is a single T cell receptor (beta chain). Its antigen is still unknown. This entry is derived from a study of beta chain features in type 1 diabetes. Study background: All samples combined gave 107,917,701 sorted cells for examination. The study, taken as a whole, reports: Naive, central memory and Treg TCRB repertoires appeared more alike in patients than in healthy donors. VDJ junctions in type 1 diabetes patients carried more deletions and fewer insertions.

TCRB transcripts that were expressed got sequenced, as all of the isolated RNA had been reverse transcribed. Assay used: immunoSEQ multiplex PCR; TCRdb lists only in-frame clones, some missing. The sample has around 300,000 clones; 9.5% to 11% are singletons. Each of the CD4+ naive, central memory, regulatory and stem cell-like memory populations was sorted via CD45RO/CCR7/CD25/CD127/CD95/CD27. This TCR was recovered from a woman in her twenties or thirties in good health. Sequences were obtained from naive CD4+ T cells from blood.

The chain's CDR3 is CASSLAQDYEQYF. CDR3 sequence (DNA): TGCGCCAGCAGCTTGGCCCAGGACTACGAGCAGTACTTC. The chain carries TRBV5-1 and TRBJ2-7; no definite D call. CDR3 length: 13 residues. Germline CDR1 and CDR2: SGHRS and YFSETQ. V gave up 0 bases and J gave up 3 bases, with 7 bases separating them.